The 28 T cell receptor beta chains presented below share a single source sample, sequenced in a study of identical twins. TCRdb re-analysed the 5' RACE reads in MiXCR, keeping a single row per CDR3 protein. The table lists over 550,000 distinct CDR3 sequences, less than 9% of them singletons, with 1.6% in the top ten. These same records also appear under a second study, on yellow fever vaccine responses in identical twins.

Sequenced material: PBMCs. These TCRs come from a woman aged 18-29 years in good health.

The gene calls are TRBV11-2 and TRBJ1-5; D is possibly TRBD1 (6 bases). CDR3 length equals 16 residues. V was cut by 5 bases and J by 4 bases, with 18 bases left in between. Germline assignment: CDR1 SGHAT and CDR2 FQNNGV. The CDR3 loop reads CASSLGRDKTNQPQHF. For the CDR3, the DNA is TGTGCCAGCAGCCTCGGTCGGGACAAAACGAATCAGCCCCAGCATTTT. The whole variable domain, filled in from reference TRBV11-2 and TRBJ1-5, reads EAGVAQSPRYKIIEKRQSVAFWCNPISGHATLYWYQQILGQGPKLLIQFQNNGVVDDSQLPKDRFSAERLKGVDSTLKIQPAKLEDSAVYLCASSLGRDKTNQPQHFGDGTRLSIL.

This clonotype appeared a few times. This chain connects TRBV27 to TRBJ1-2, with D maybe TRBD1 (6 bases). The CDR3 has 13 residues. Trimming left V 3 bases short and J 6 bases short, with 11 bases between. Germline-derived CDR1 and CDR2 are MNHEY and SMNVEV (reference sequence). CDR3 nucleotides: TGTGCCAGCAGTTTTAGGGGGGCCAATGGCTACACCTTC. Translating gives CASSFRGANGYTF.

This clonotype was recorded many times. The rearrangement joins TRBV3-1 to TRBJ2-5, with D unresolved. The CDR3 contains 16 residues. Trimming took 1 base from V and 1 from J, leaving 13 bases between them. CDR1 and CDR2 from the germline V gene are LGHDT and YNNKEL (reference sequence). CDR3 loop: CASSQGVRRRQETQYF. The DNA of the CDR3 is TGTGCCAGCAGCCAAGGAGTCAGGCGGCGCCAAGAGACCCAGTACTTC.

There are a few counts of this clonotype. The chain joins TRBV2 to TRBJ2-4; TRBD2 is a possible D gene (6 bases). Germline loops: CDR1 SNHLY, CDR2 FYNNEI. Trimming took 2 bases from V and 13 from J, leaving 18 bases between them. CDR3 length: 14 residues. CDR3 nucleotide sequence: TGTGCCAGCAGTGAATCTCCTCTTGTGGCGGGACAGTACTTC. This translates into CASSESPLVAGQYF. The variable domain in full, completed from reference TRBV2 and TRBJ2-4, reads EPEVTQTPSHQVTQMGQEVILRCVPISNHLYFYWYRQILGQKVEFLVSFYNNEISEKSEIFDDQFSVERPDGSNFTLKIRSTKLEDSAMYFCASSESPLVAGQYFGAGTRLSVL.

Many counts were recorded for this clonotype. The gene calls are TRBV20-1 and TRBJ1-4; 7 bases map to TRBD1. J was trimmed by 11 bases and V by 0 bases; bases with no gene match: 18. The germline CDR1 and CDR2 sequences are DFQATT and SNEGSKA (reference sequence). The CDR3 is 17 residues long. CDR3 nucleotide sequence: TGCAGTGCTAGAGATTGGGCAGGGGGGGACTCTGGTTGGAAACTGTTTTTT. This gives the protein CSARDWAGGDSGWKLFF.

This clonotype was counted at least ten times. The rearrangement links TRBV2 to TRBJ2-1; TRBD1 matches at 8 bases. CDR3 size: 14 residues. CDR1 is SNHLY, CDR2 FYNNEI, per germline. J was trimmed by 4 bases and V by 6 bases; bases with no gene match: 5. The CDR3 loop reads CASRIDRGYNEQFF. The CDR3, as DNA: TGTGCCAGCAGAATAGACAGGGGATACAATGAGCAGTTCTTC.

The chain carries TRBV14 and TRBJ1-5, with a weak D call TRBD1 (5 bases). CDR1 is SGHDN, CDR2 FVKESK, per germline. V shed 1 base and J shed 7 bases, with 11 bases lying between them. The CDR3 spans 14 residues. Written as DNA, the CDR3 is TGTGCCAGCAGCCAAGCGGGGGGTTACCAGCCCCAGCATTTT. Its translation is CASSQAGGYQPQHF.

This clonotype appeared a few times. The chain carries TRBV24-1 and TRBJ2-5; no firm D call. CDR1 is KGHDR, CDR2 SFDVKD, per germline. V was trimmed by 0 bases and J by 2 bases, leaving 9 bases between them. The CDR3 loop spans 15 amino acids. The DNA of the CDR3 is TGTGCCACCAGTGATTTGACTGACGGACAAGAGACCCAGTACTTC. It specifies CATSDLTDGQETQYF.

There are a few counts of this clonotype. V usage is TRBV9 and J usage is TRBJ1-2, with TRBD1 identical over 8 bases. This CDR3 comprises 16 residues. Trimming took 7 bases from V and 2 from J; bases not matched to a gene: 13. CDR1 is SGDLS and CDR2 is YYNGEE in the germline V gene. CDR3 residues: CASATTRGDRNYGYTF. CDR3 coding DNA: TGTGCCAGCGCCACTACCCGGGGGGACAGGAACTATGGCTACACCTTC.

The CDR3 nucleotides read TGTGCCAGCAGTTTACGGTGGAGCACCTACAATGAGCAGTTCTTC. Its protein is CASSLRWSTYNEQFF. V is TRBV12-3 or TRBV12-4 and J is TRBJ2-1; D is unresolved. The CDR3 sequence is 15 residues long. V lost 2 bases and J lost 2, with 10 bases in between.

The chain couples TRBV14 to TRBJ2-4; D uncertain. CDR1 and CDR2 from the germline V gene are SGHDN and FVKESK. Trimming removed 1 base at V and 5 bases at J, with 3 bases between. The CDR3 runs 12 residues. The CDR3 reads CASSQGQNIQYF. The CDR3 bases are TGTGCCAGCAGCCAAGGACAAAACATTCAGTACTTC.

This clonotype was seen a handful of times. The chain carries TRBV20-1 and TRBJ2-5; no clear D. CDR3 length equals 16 residues. The germline CDR1 and CDR2 sequences are DFQATT and SNEGSKA (reference sequence). Trimming pared 3 bases from V and 2 bases from J, leaving 19 bases between. CDR3 region: CSARTRSSMSQETQYF. DNA for the CDR3: TGCAGTGCTAGGACAAGATCGTCTATGTCACAAGAGACCCAGTACTTC.

In this sample, this clonotype turned up many times. The V gene is TRBV20-1, the J gene TRBJ2-1, with 8 positions matching TRBD2. Germline V gives CDR1 DFQATT, CDR2 SNEGSKA (reference sequence). This CDR3 region has 13 residues. J was trimmed by 7 bases and V by 5 bases; bases with no gene match: 7. The CDR3 reads CSAERESRNEQFF. The CDR3 nucleotides are TGCAGTGCTGAGCGGGAGTCAAGGAATGAGCAGTTCTTC.

At least ten counts were recorded for this clonotype. The chain has TRBV12-3 or TRBV12-4 and TRBJ1-5; D perhaps matches TRBD1 (5 bases). V shed 5 bases and J shed 10 bases, with 12 bases lying between them. This CDR3 region has 12 residues. The DNA of the CDR3 is TGTGCCAGCAGTGGCAGGGCCCGACCCCAGCATTTT. Encoded protein: CASSGRARPQHF.

This clonotype came up many times. The V gene is TRBV12-3 or TRBV12-4, the J gene TRBJ2-1, with no clear D. The V end was cut by 3 bases, the J end by 10 bases, with 7 bases between. This CDR3 is 11 amino acids long. As DNA, the CDR3 is TGTGCCAGCAGTTTGGAGTGGGAGCAGTTCTTC. Encoded protein: CASSLEWEQFF.

The chain combines TRBV20-1 with TRBJ1-1, with D unresolved. V lost 6 bases and J lost 2, with 13 bases in between. This CDR3 is built from 13 residues. CDR1 and CDR2 from the germline V gene are DFQATT and SNEGSKA (reference sequence). CDR3 in amino acids: CSAMAFQNTEAFF. For the CDR3, the DNA is TGCAGTGCGATGGCCTTCCAAAACACTGAAGCTTTCTTT.

This clonotype occurred a few times. The CDR3 DNA follows: TGTGCCAGCAGCTTGGGGGCGGCCGGGACAGGGGAGGAAAAACTGTTTTTT. Its protein is CASSLGAAGTGEEKLFF. This chain connects TRBV5-8 to TRBJ1-4; 10 bases are a match to TRBD1. CDR3 size: 17 residues. The J segment lost 8 bases and the V segment lost 0 bases, leaving 10 bases of the junction unmatched. The V gene's germline CDR1 is SGHTS and CDR2 YDEGEE.

This clonotype was recorded many times. J is TRBJ1-1 and V is TRBV6-2 or TRBV6-3; weak D call: TRBD1 (5 bases). Trimming took off 6 bases at V and 3 bases at J, with 17 bases between the two ends. CDR1 and CDR2 (germline): MNHEY, SVGEGT. There are 15 residues in the CDR3. CDR3 coding DNA: TGTGCCAGCAGATCTTTGGTGACAGAAGACACTGAAGCTTTCTTT. Amino acids: CASRSLVTEDTEAFF.

This clonotype was observed at least ten times. V and J are TRBV2 and TRBJ2-7; no reliable D call. The ends were cut back, 2 bases at V and 7 bases at J, with 12 bases in the middle. The CDR3 extends over 13 amino acids. Germline CDR1 reads SNHLY; CDR2 reads FYNNEI. CDR3 sequence (DNA): TGTGCCAGCAGTGAAATAGCAACTTCTGAGCAGTACGTC. It is translated as CASSEIATSEQYV.

The chain combines TRBV15 with TRBJ2-7, with D perhaps TRBD2 (6 bases). V shed 5 bases and J shed 2 bases, with 16 bases lying between them. Germline values: CDR1 LNHNV, CDR2 YYDKDF (reference sequence). The CDR3 spans 15 residues. CDR3 coding DNA: TGTGCCACCAGCGACGGAGCGGCGGGGACCTACGAGCAGTACTTC. Its protein product is CATSDGAAGTYEQYF.

This clonotype was observed a handful of times. Here the CDR3 reads CSSLGGPLNTEAFF. The CDR3, as DNA: TGCAGCTCCCTGGGTGGGCCGCTCAACACTGAAGCTTTCTTT. The J gene is TRBJ1-1, the V gene TRBV29-1; D remains ambiguous. Germline V lookup: CDR1 SQVTM, CDR2 ANQGSEA. V lost 8 bases, J lost 2 bases, and 18 bases lay in between. The length of the CDR3 is 14 residues.

This clonotype appeared many times. This chain's CDR3 is CASSQEFTEYNEQFF. Here the CDR3 DNA reads TGCGCCAGCAGCCAAGAATTTACAGAATACAATGAGCAGTTCTTC. The chain has TRBV4-1 and TRBJ2-1; unclear D gene. Germline CDR1 and CDR2: MGHRA and YSYEKL. The CDR3 runs 15 residues. The germline V and J ends were trimmed by 0 bases and 4 bases, with 10 bases remaining between them.

This clonotype was found many times. The chain joins TRBV25-1 to TRBJ1-2, with D possibly TRBD1 on 5 matching bases. CDR1 and CDR2 from the germline V gene are MGHDK and SYGVNS. Trimming left V 6 bases short and J 5 bases short, with 13 bases between. The CDR3 loop spans 13 amino acids. CDR3 loop: CASRPQEWYGYTF. In nucleotides, the CDR3 is TGTGCCAGCAGACCACAGGAATGGTATGGCTACACCTTC.

This clonotype was counted many times. The chain joins TRBV27 to TRBJ2-2; D not certain. Looked up from germline, CDR1 is MNHEY and CDR2 is SMNVEV (reference sequence). The CDR3 is 12 residues long. Trimming took off 5 bases at V and 6 bases at J, with 7 bases between the two ends. The CDR3 region has the DNA TGTGCCAGCAGTCGAAGGGCCGGGGAGCTGTTTTTT. It yields the protein CASSRRAGELFF.

Ten or more counts support this clonotype. The J gene is TRBJ2-2, the V gene TRBV12-3 or TRBV12-4, with TRBD2 matching 8 bases. The ends lost 4 bases at V and 5 bases at J; junction bases unmatched: 9. The CDR3 covers 16 residues. The CDR3 spells CASSSGTRRGTGELFF. The CDR3 DNA reads TGTGCCAGCAGTTCCGGGACTAGGCGGGGAACCGGGGAGCTGTTTTTT.

At least ten counts were recorded for this clonotype. The V call is TRBV2, the J call TRBJ2-7; D assignment may be TRBD1 or TRBD2 (5 bases each). Per the germline V gene, CDR1 is SNHLY and CDR2 is FYNNEI. The CDR3 consists of 14 residues. Trimming took off 7 bases at V and 7 bases at J, with 20 bases between the two ends. This CDR3 is CASTEGTGFGEQYF. DNA of the CDR3: TGTGCCAGCACCGAGGGAACAGGTTTCGGAGAGCAGTACTTC.

This clonotype showed up many times. This chain connects TRBV6-1 to TRBJ2-3, with D possibly TRBD2 on 6 matching bases. Germline V gene lookup returns CDR1 MNHNS and CDR2 SASEGT. The V end was cut by 4 bases, the J end by 3 bases, with 17 bases between. The CDR3 spans 16 residues. CDR3 nucleotides: TGTGCCAGCAGTGCTTTTATCGGGGGAGCGACAGATACGCAGTATTTT. Translation gives CASSAFIGGATDTQYF.

The chain is built from TRBV2 and TRBJ2-7, with D unresolved. The ends were cut back, 7 bases at V and 0 bases at J, with 13 bases in the middle. Germline V gene sequence: CDR1 SNHLY, CDR2 FYNNEI. CDR3 length: 14 amino acids. The CDR3 nucleotides read TGTGCCAGCACTCAAGCCCGGGTCTCCTACGAGCAGTACTTC. It yields the protein CASTQARVSYEQYF.